The 17 T cell receptor beta chains listed next were all sequenced from one sample in a study of beta chain features in type 1 diabetes. The investigators reverse transcribed all of the isolated RNA, so they sequenced expressed TCRB transcripts. The protocol was immunoSEQ multiplex PCR, while the TCRdb copy is restricted to in-frame clones and leaves out a portion. The sample contains 150,000 to 180,000 clones, over 8.5% of which appear only once. The sample taken for sequencing was central memory CD4+ T cells from blood. Source of these receptors: a man between 18 and 35 years old in good health.

This clone has a handful of counts. This rearrangement joins TRBV2 to TRBJ2-1, with D possibly matching TRBD2 (5 bases). Germline values: CDR1 SNHLY, CDR2 FYNNEI. The V end lost 6 bases, the J end lost 0 bases, and 9 bases lay between the germline ends. The CDR3 sequence is 14 residues long. The CDR3 region has the DNA TGTGCCAGCAGGACGGGAAGCTCCTACAATGAGCAGTTCTTC. This gives the protein CASRTGSSYNEQFF.

This clone has more than one count but fewer than ten. The J gene is TRBJ2-3, the V gene TRBV9; 10 bases map to TRBD2. CDR3 size: 16 residues. Trimming at V came to 0 bases and at J to 4 bases, leaving 5 bases not matched to a gene. Germline-derived CDR1 and CDR2 are SGDLS and YYNGEE. CDR3 region: CASSVAASGSSDTQYF. The DNA for the CDR3 is TGTGCCAGCAGCGTAGCGGCTAGCGGGAGTTCAGATACGCAGTATTTT.

The CDR3, as DNA: TGCGCCAGCAGCTTGAGGGACAGGGAACATTACGAGCAGTACTTC. Amino acid sequence: CASSLRDREHYEQYF. The rearrangement uses TRBV5-1 and TRBJ2-7; 9 bases are shared with TRBD1. Trimming took 1 base from V and 4 from J; bases not matched to a gene: 6. The CDR3 contains 15 residues. Germline V lookup: CDR1 SGHRS, CDR2 YFSETQ.

The chain recombines TRBV10-3 with TRBJ1-2; tentatively, D is TRBD1 (6 bases). This CDR3 has 13 residues. Germline CDR1 and CDR2: ENHRY and SYGVKD. The V end lost 6 bases, the J end lost 4 bases, and 12 bases lay between the germline ends. CDR3: CAISEDSTYGYTF. CDR3 coding DNA: TGTGCCATCAGCGAGGACAGTACCTATGGCTACACCTTC.

V is TRBV27 and J is TRBJ2-7; 8 positions agree with TRBD2. The CDR3 contains 13 residues. Germline CDR1 is MNHEY and CDR2 is SMNVEV (reference sequence). After removal of 6 bases from V and 3 bases from J, the junction contained 4 bases not matched to a gene. The CDR3 loop is CASRASGSYEQYF. CDR3 in DNA: TGTGCCAGCAGAGCGAGCGGGAGCTACGAGCAGTACTTC.

This clone appeared a few times. The V call is TRBV7-6, the J call TRBJ1-6; weak D call: TRBD1 (5 bases). The CDR3 spans 15 residues. Per the germline V gene, CDR1 is SGHVS and CDR2 is FNYEAQ. V was shortened by 4 bases and J by 5 bases, with 12 bases between the two germline ends. The CDR3 reads CASSSRGGDNSPLHF. CDR3 DNA sequence: TGTGCCAGCAGCTCCCGGGGAGGGGATAATTCACCCCTCCACTTT.

The chain links TRBV11-1 to TRBJ2-5; D not certain. Trimming shortened V by 6 bases and J by 5 bases, and 13 bases separated the two germline ends. Germline-derived CDR1 and CDR2 are SGHAT and FQDESV (reference sequence). The CDR3 has 13 residues. The DNA for the CDR3 is TGTGCCAGCAGTTTTAGTTACGAGGAGACCCAGTACTTC. It is translated as CASSFSYEETQYF.

There are many counts of this clone. The chain employs TRBV30 and TRBJ1-5; D remains ambiguous. Trimming took off 1 base at V and 5 bases at J, with 9 bases between the two ends. The germline V gene encodes CDR1 GTSNPN and CDR2 SVGIG (reference sequence). The CDR3 has 13 amino acids. CDR3 nucleotides: TGTGCCTGGAGTGGCTCGAGACATCAGCCCCAGCATTTT. The encoded protein is CAWSGSRHQPQHF.

In regard to this clone: A read error may explain this, as a much larger clone is one base away. The chain carries TRBV18 and TRBJ1-5; D possibly corresponds to TRBD1 (5 bases). V lost 2 bases and J 7 bases, leaving 9 bases between the germline ends. This CDR3 has 13 amino acids. Germline CDR1 reads KGHSH; CDR2 reads LQKENI. In nucleotides, the CDR3 is TGTGCCAGCTCACCAGGCGGGGACCAGCCCCAGCATTTT. Amino acids: CASSPGGDQPQHF.

This chain joins TRBV10-3 and TRBJ2-5; the match to TRBD2 covers 10 bases. The V gene end was trimmed by 2 bases and the J gene end by 4 bases; junction bases not matched to a gene: 10. The CDR3 totals 17 residues. Germline V CDR1 and CDR2: ENHRY, SYGVKD. CDR3 bases: TGTGCCATCAGTGAGCGGATAGCGGGAGGTTCCAGAGAGACCCAGTACTTC. Translation gives CAISERIAGGSRETQYF.

The V call is TRBV25-1, the J call TRBJ2-7, with 7 bases aligning to TRBD1. Germline V lookup: CDR1 MGHDK, CDR2 SYGVNS. CDR3 length: 15 residues. The J segment lost 0 bases and the V segment lost 4 bases, leaving 6 bases of the junction unmatched. The chain's CDR3 is CASSGDSKSSYEQYF. CDR3 bases: TGTGCCAGCAGTGGGGACAGCAAGAGCTCCTACGAGCAGTACTTC.

The chain carries TRBV7-2 and TRBJ2-5; D is possibly TRBD1 (5 bases). This CDR3 has 14 amino acids. CDR1 is SGHTA and CDR2 is FQGNSA in the germline V gene. The V and J ends lost 1 base and 5 bases respectively, with 11 bases between them. The CDR3 is CASSLVRDSETQYF. The CDR3 nucleotides read TGTGCCAGCAGCTTAGTCAGGGATAGTGAGACCCAGTACTTC.

The V gene is TRBV28, the J gene TRBJ1-5; 9 nucleotides match TRBD1. CDR3 length: 14 residues. The germline V gene encodes CDR1 MDHEN and CDR2 SYDVKM. The V segment lost 5 bases and the J segment 5 bases; nucleotides outside the gene matches: 4. The CDR3 reads CASSPGTGHQPQHF. CDR3 in DNA: TGTGCCAGCAGTCCGGGGACAGGGCATCAGCCCCAGCATTTT.

This clone was observed many times. V gene TRBV30 combines with J gene TRBJ1-5; 12 nucleotides agree with TRBD1. This CDR3 region has 16 residues. Germline CDR1 is GTSNPN and CDR2 is SVGIG (reference sequence). Trimming cost V 0 bases and J 7 bases; bases outside gene matches: 7. The CDR3 here is CAWSVVGTGGQQPQHF. The CDR3 DNA reads as TGTGCCTGGAGTGTAGTGGGGACAGGGGGCCAGCAGCCCCAGCATTTT.

This chain uses TRBV6-5 with TRBJ2-5; possibly TRBD2 for D (6 bases). This CDR3 contains 13 residues. Germline CDR1 MNHEY, CDR2 SVGAGI. V lost 11 bases to trimming and J lost 5 bases, with 18 bases between them. The CDR3 DNA is TGTGCCGGGGCGGGGCACCCCAAGGAGACCCAGTACTTC. Encoded protein: CAGAGHPKETQYF.

The V and J genes are TRBV5-4 and TRBJ1-5; TRBD1 matches at 8 bases. Unmatched junction bases numbered 9, after V lost 4 bases and J lost 3 bases. CDR1 is SGHNT and CDR2 is YYREEE in the germline V gene (reference sequence). The CDR3 length is 16 residues. DNA of the CDR3: TGTGCCAGCAGCCAAGTTGAGGGACAGGTCAATCAGCCCCAGCATTTT. Its protein is CASSQVEGQVNQPQHF. The entire variable domain, with the rest obtained from reference TRBV5-4 and TRBJ1-5, is as follows: ETGVTQSPTHLIKTRGQQVTLRCSSQSGHNTVSWYQQALGQGPQFIFQYYREEENGRGNFPPRFSGLQFPNYSSELNVNALELDDSALYLCASSQVEGQVNQPQHFGDGTRLSIL.

The V gene is TRBV5-6, the J gene TRBJ1-5; no reliable D call. Looked up from germline, CDR1 is SGHDT and CDR2 is YYEEEE. The CDR3 is 15 amino acids. The V end was cut by 1 base, the J end by 6 bases, with 14 bases between. CDR3 sequence reads: CASSLNTWVGQPQHF. As DNA, the CDR3 is TGTGCCAGCAGCTTGAATACCTGGGTAGGTCAGCCCCAGCATTTT. Filled out from reference TRBV5-6 and TRBJ1-5, the complete variable domain reads DAGVTQSPTHLIKTRGQQVTLRCSPKSGHDTVSWYQQALGQGPQFIFQYYEEEERQRGNFPDRFSGHQFPNYSSELNVNALLLGDSALYLCASSLNTWVGQPQHFGDGTRLSIL.